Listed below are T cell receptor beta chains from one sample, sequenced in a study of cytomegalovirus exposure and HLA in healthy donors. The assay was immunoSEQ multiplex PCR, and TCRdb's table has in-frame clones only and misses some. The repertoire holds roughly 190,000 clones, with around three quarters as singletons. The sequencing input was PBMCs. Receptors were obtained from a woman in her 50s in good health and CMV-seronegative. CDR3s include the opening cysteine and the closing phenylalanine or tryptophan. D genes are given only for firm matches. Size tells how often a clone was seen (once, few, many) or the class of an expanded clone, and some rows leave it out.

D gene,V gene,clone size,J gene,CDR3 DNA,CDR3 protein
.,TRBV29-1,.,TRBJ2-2,TGCAGCGTTGTGAAACTAGGGAACACCGGGGAGCTGTTTTTT,CSVVKLGNTGELFF
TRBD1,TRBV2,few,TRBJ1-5,TGTGCCGGTTCAGACAGGGATCAGCCCCAGCATTTT,CAGSDRDQPQHF
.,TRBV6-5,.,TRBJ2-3,TGTGCCAGCAGTTACTCGGGGACACCCTGGGCAGATACGCAGTATTTT,CASSYSGTPWADTQYF
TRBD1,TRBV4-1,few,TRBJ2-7,TGCGCCAGCAGCCAAGAGGGACAGGGGATCTACGAGCAGTACTTC,CASSQEGQGIYEQYF
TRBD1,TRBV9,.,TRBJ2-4,TGTGCCAGCAGCGGCCGCCCGACAGGGACCAAAAACATTCAGTACTTC,CASSGRPTGTKNIQYF
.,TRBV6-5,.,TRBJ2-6,TGTGCCAGCAGCCTCCCTGGGGCCAACGTCCTGACTTTC,CASSLPGANVLTF
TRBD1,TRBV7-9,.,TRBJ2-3,TGTGCCAGCAGCCCTAGGACCGGGACAGGGCCAGATACGCAGTATTTT,CASSPRTGTGPDTQYF
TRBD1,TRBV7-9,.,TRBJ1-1,TGTGCCAGCAGCCGGACAGGGGCCAACACTGAAGCTTTCTTT,CASSRTGANTEAFF
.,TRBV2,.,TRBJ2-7,TGTGCCAGCAGATACAGGGAAAGCTCCTACGAGCAGTACTTC,CASRYRESSYEQYF
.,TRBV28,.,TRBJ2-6,TGTGCCAGCAGTCAGGGTACCGGGGCCAACGTCCTGACTTTC,CASSQGTGANVLTF
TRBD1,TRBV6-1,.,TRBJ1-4,TGTGCCAGCAGAAGGGACAGGGGGAATGAAAAACTGTTTTTT,CASRRDRGNEKLFF
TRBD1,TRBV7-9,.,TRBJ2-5,TGTTCCAGCAGGGGGGACGGGACAGGTCAAGAGACCCAGTACTTC,CSSRGDGTGQETQYF
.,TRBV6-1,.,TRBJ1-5,TGTGCCAGCAGTGGAGACAGTTATAGCAATCAGCCCCAGCATTTT,CASSGDSYSNQPQHF
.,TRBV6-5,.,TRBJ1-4,TGTGCCAGCAGCCACGAAACCGGTAATGAAAAACTGTTTTTT,CASSHETGNEKLFF
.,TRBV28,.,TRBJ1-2,TGTGCCAGCAGTTTGGGGCCCTATGGCTACACCTTC,CASSLGPYGYTF
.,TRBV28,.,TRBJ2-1,TGTGCCAGCACCCCCGGGCGGGTTACGGAGGAGCAGTTCTTC,CASTPGRVTEEQFF
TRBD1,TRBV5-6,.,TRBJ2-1,TGTGCCAGCAGAACTACGACAGGGAGCTCCTACAATGAGCAGTTCTTC,CASRTTTGSSYNEQFF
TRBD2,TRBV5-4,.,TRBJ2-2,TGTGCCAGCAGCTTGAAGGCTAGCGGTAATACCGGGGAGCTGTTTTTT,CASSLKASGNTGELFF
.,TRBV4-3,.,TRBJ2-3,TGCGCCAGCAGCCAGAACCCGGGACTGGGTAAAGATACGCAGTATTTT,CASSQNPGLGKDTQYF
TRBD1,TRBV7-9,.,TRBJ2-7,TGTGCCAGCAGCTTAGTTGGGACAGGGCCCGAGCAGTACTTC,CASSLVGTGPEQYF
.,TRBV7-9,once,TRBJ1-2,TGTGCCAGCAGCCTAGAGGTCGGGTACTACACCTTC,CASSLEVGYYTF
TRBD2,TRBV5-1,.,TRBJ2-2,TGCGCCAGCAGCTTGGCGGGGGGTAACACCGGGGAGCTGTTTTTT,CASSLAGGNTGELFF
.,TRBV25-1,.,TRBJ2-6,TGTGCCAGCAGTGATGCAGGGTCCTCTGGGGCCAACGTCCTGACTTTC,CASSDAGSSGANVLTF
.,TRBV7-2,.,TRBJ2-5,TGTGCCAGCAGCTTAGCCCCAGCGCATCTCCAAGAGACCCAGTACTTC,CASSLAPAHLQETQYF
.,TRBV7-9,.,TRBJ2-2,TGTTCCAGCTCGGCGGGGTGGAATAAGGGGACCGGGGAGCTGTTTTTT,CSSSAGWNKGTGELFF
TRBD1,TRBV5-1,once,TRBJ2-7,TGCGCCAGCAGCCCCGAAGGGACAGGGTCGTACGAGCAGTACTTC,CASSPEGTGSYEQYF
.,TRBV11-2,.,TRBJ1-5,TGTGCCAGCAGCAGAGACAGAAATCAGCCCCAGCATTTT,CASSRDRNQPQHF
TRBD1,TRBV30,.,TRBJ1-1,TGTGCCTGGAGTACAGGGGCGGACACTGAAGCTTTCTTT,CAWSTGADTEAFF